This TCR beta chain was identified in a study of Graves' ophthalmopathy and Graves' hyperthyroidism. The CDR3 consists of 15 residues. V lost 1 base and J lost 11, with 20 bases in between. In germline, CDR1 is SGHAT, CDR2 FQNNGV. The sample holds one count of this clonotype. Investigators amplified TCR beta CDR3 regions from RNA transcripts. The first-round RT-PCR employed HTBI primers together with the Qiagen OneStep RT-PCR kit. A multiplex PCR was then performed as the second round. TCRdb passed the multiplex PCR reads through MiXCR, listing each CDR3 protein once. In the table there are over 650,000 distinct CDR3 sequences, under 50% of which are singletons. Patients with other autoimmune diseases, uncontrolled infections, pregnancy or lactation were excluded.

The chain combines TRBV11-2 with TRBJ2-5; D might be TRBD2 (5 bases). This TCR derives from an adult man with Graves' ophthalmopathy. The sample comprised peripheral blood. CDR3: CASSLGLAGTYGQYF. The CDR3 DNA sequence: TGTGCCAGCAGCTTAGGCCTAGCTGGCACCTACGGGCAGTACTTC.